Each of the 16 T cell receptor beta chains below was sequenced from the same sample in a study of immune evolution from preneoplasia to lung adenocarcinoma. The table came from immunoSEQ multiplex PCR; TCRdb's copy has only in-frame clones and leaves some out. This sample has roughly 35,000 clones, with under 85% found just once. Sequenced: FFPE invasive lung adenocarcinoma tissue. Every receptor here comes from a person aged 55-75 years with lung adenocarcinoma.

V and J are TRBV5-6 and TRBJ1-1; D unresolved. The CDR3 covers 14 residues. Trimming removed 0 bases from V and 1 base from J, with 7 bases in between. CDR1 and CDR2 from the germline V gene are SGHDT and YYEEEE. CDR3 sequence: CASSLDRKNTEAFF. CDR3 sequence (DNA): TGTGCCAGCAGCTTGGACAGAAAGAACACTGAAGCTTTCTTT.

This rearrangement joins TRBV7-6 to TRBJ2-5; 11 bases agree with TRBD2. CDR1 SGHVS and CDR2 FNYEAQ come from the germline V gene. This CDR3 has 14 residues. V trimming: 6 bases; J trimming: 4 bases; junction bases outside the gene matches: 4. The CDR3 sequence: CASSPTSGRETQYF. The CDR3 DNA reads TGTGCCAGCAGTCCAACTAGCGGGAGAGAGACCCAGTACTTC.

This clone was counted a few times. V gene TRBV11-2 combines with J gene TRBJ2-1; 7 bases match TRBD2. CDR3 length equals 15 residues. Germline trimming cut 5 bases from V and 6 bases from J; bases unmatched to any gene: 10. CDR1 is SGHAT and CDR2 is FQNNGV in the germline V gene. In DNA form, the CDR3 reads TGTGCCAGCAGCCCGCGCGCGGGAGACGGCAATGAGCAGTTCTTC. This codes for CASSPRAGDGNEQFF.

This clone has a handful of counts. The chain links TRBV2 to TRBJ2-2, with 7 bases fitting TRBD2. Germline-derived CDR1 and CDR2 are SNHLY and FYNNEI. The CDR3 runs to 15 residues. J lost 3 bases, V lost 5 bases, and 6 bases had no gene match. The CDR3 DNA follows: TGTGCCAGCAGTCGGGGGGAACACTACACCGGGGAGCTGTTTTTT. This encodes CASSRGEHYTGELFF.

This chain links TRBV18 with TRBJ2-1; D is unresolved. The germline V gene encodes CDR1 KGHSH and CDR2 LQKENI. The CDR3 sequence is 11 residues long. V lost 6 bases, J lost 9 bases, and 9 bases lay in between. This CDR3 is CASSTPGEQFF. CDR3 DNA sequence: TGTGCCAGCTCGACCCCAGGTGAGCAGTTCTTC. The full variable domain, with the rest looked up from reference TRBV18 and TRBJ2-1, is NAGVMQNPRHLVRRRGQEARLRCSPMKGHSHVYWYRQLPEEGLKFMVYLQKENIIDESGMPKERFSAEFPKEGPSILRIQQVVRGDSAAYFCASSTPGEQFFGPGTRLTVL.

The chain carries TRBV7-2 and TRBJ2-2, with 10 bases that match TRBD2. The trim removed 5 bases at V and 0 bases at J, leaving 6 bases unmatched. CDR1 is SGHTA, CDR2 FQGNSA, per germline. The CDR3 extends over 17 amino acids. CDR3 DNA sequence: TGTGCCAGCAGCCCGCCGGGACTAGCGCCGAACACCGGGGAGCTGTTTTTT. This encodes CASSPPGLAPNTGELFF.

The sample holds a few counts of this clone. This chain connects TRBV19 to TRBJ2-2, with D tentatively TRBD1 (5 bases). The CDR3 sequence is 16 residues long. CDR1 is LNHDA, CDR2 SQIVND, per germline (reference sequence). V was pared by 6 bases and J by 7 bases, with 21 bases between. The CDR3 DNA reads TGTGCCAGTAGCCTCGAGTCAGGGAATATTATCGGGGAGCTGTTTTTT. This encodes CASSLESGNIIGELFF.

This clone was detected many times. At one end, the junction sequence differs from germline, possibly due to a read error. The chain has TRBV11-2 and TRBJ2-5; 7 bases align to TRBD1. Germline assignment: CDR1 SGHAT and CDR2 FQNNGV. The CDR3 runs to 15 residues. This CDR3 is CASNLVTGAQETQYF. The CDR3 coding sequence is TGTGCCAGCAACTTAGTAACAGGGGCCCAAGAGACCCAGTACTTC.

The chain recombines TRBV5-4 with TRBJ2-1, with TRBD1 matching over 8 bases. V lost 4 bases, J lost 6 bases, and 3 bases stayed unmatched. Germline V gene data show CDR1 as SGHNT and CDR2 as YYREEE (reference sequence). The CDR3 runs to 13 residues. CDR3 sequence reads: CASSSGQGNEQFF. CDR3 in DNA: TGTGCCAGCAGCAGCGGACAGGGCAATGAGCAGTTCTTC.

In its sample, this clone is medium-sized. V is TRBV29-1 and J is TRBJ2-1; no clear D. V was shortened by 4 bases and J by 9 bases, with 13 bases between the two germline ends. There are 12 residues in the CDR3. Germline CDR1 is SQVTM and CDR2 is ANQGSEA. The DNA of the CDR3 is TGCAGCGTTGGGCCTCGGGCGTCTGAGCAGTTCTTC. The encoded protein is CSVGPRASEQFF.

The chain is built from TRBV28 and TRBJ2-7; 7 bases are shared with TRBD2. The CDR3 has 13 residues. After removal of 8 bases from V and 3 bases from J, the junction contained 7 bases not matched to a gene. Germline V gene sequence: CDR1 MDHEN, CDR2 SYDVKM. The CDR3 sequence: CASSVGGSYEQYF. DNA for the CDR3: TGTGCCAGCTCGGTAGGCGGGAGCTACGAGCAGTACTTC.

The chain links TRBV10-3 to TRBJ2-7, with 7 bases that match TRBD1. The germline gives CDR1 ENHRY, CDR2 SYGVKD. The CDR3 has 15 amino acids. Trimming removed 3 bases from V and 0 bases from J; junction bases left unmatched: 5. As DNA, the CDR3 is TGTGCCATCAGTGAAGGGGGCACGTCCTCCTACGAGCAGTACTTC. This gives the protein CAISEGGTSSYEQYF.

The chain is built from TRBV11-2 and TRBJ2-5; 8 nucleotides agree with TRBD1. The length of the CDR3 is 15 residues. Trimming cost V 4 bases and J 1 base; bases outside gene matches: 5. CDR1 and CDR2 from the germline V gene are SGHAT and FQNNGV. The CDR3 nucleotides read TGTGCCAGCAGCTCCTCAGGGGGCAGCCAAGAGACCCAGTACTTC. It encodes CASSSSGGSQETQYF.

V usage is TRBV5-1 and J usage is TRBJ2-2, with TRBD2 as a possible D gene (6 bases). CDR1 is SGHRS and CDR2 is YFSETQ in the germline V gene. The CDR3 runs 15 residues. V lost 0 bases to trimming and J lost 9 bases, with 15 bases between them. Written as DNA, the CDR3 is TGCGCCAGCAGCTTGGAGGGTAGGCGGGACCGGGAGCTGTTTTTT. Translation: CASSLEGRRDRELFF.

V gene TRBV9 combines with J gene TRBJ2-5, with a possible D match to TRBD2 (5 bases). The CDR3 totals 13 residues. Germline values: CDR1 SGDLS, CDR2 YYNGEE. V dropped 0 bases and J dropped 11 bases, with 14 bases sitting between them. The CDR3 nucleotides read TGTGCCAGCAGCGTAGGAGGTAGCGATAAACAGTACTTC. Its translation is CASSVGGSDKQYF.

Here the CDR3 reads CASSQDQRGRQYF. The CDR3 DNA reads TGTGCCAGCAGCCAAGATCAGAGGGGGCGTCAGTATTTT. The rearrangement uses TRBV14 and TRBJ2-3; 7 bases map to TRBD1. The CDR3 extends over 13 amino acids. Trimming cost V 0 bases and J 12 bases; bases outside gene matches: 6. The germline gives CDR1 SGHDN, CDR2 FVKESK.